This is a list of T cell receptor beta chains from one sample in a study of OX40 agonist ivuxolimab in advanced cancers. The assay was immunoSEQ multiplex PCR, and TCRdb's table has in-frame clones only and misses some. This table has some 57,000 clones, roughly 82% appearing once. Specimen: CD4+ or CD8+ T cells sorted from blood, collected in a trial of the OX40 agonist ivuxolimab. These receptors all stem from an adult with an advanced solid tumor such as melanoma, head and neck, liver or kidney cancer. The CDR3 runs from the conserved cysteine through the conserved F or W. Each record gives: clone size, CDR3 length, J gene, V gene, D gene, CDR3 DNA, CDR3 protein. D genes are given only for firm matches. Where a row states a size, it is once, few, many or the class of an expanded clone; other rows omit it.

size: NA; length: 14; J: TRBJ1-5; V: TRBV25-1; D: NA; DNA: TGTGCCAGCAGTGATTTTGGGGATAATCAGCCCCAGCATTTT; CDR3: CASSDFGDNQPQHF
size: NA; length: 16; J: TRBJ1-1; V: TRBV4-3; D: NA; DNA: TGCGCCAGCAGCCAAGAGGGGCTGGGGCTAAGCACTGAAGCTTTCTTT; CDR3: CASSQEGLGLSTEAFF
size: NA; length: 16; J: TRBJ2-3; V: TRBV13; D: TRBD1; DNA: TGTGCCAGCAGGTTGCGAACAGGGGGCGCGGGGGATACGCAGTATTTT; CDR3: CASRLRTGGAGDTQYF
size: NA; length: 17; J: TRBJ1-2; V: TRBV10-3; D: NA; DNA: TGTGCCATCAGGAAACTAAATCTGACAGTCCAAATCTATGGCTACACCTTC; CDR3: CAIRKLNLTVQIYGYTF
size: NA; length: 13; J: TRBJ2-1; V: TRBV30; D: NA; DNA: TGTGCCTGGAACCCCGGACAGCTCAATGAGCAGTTCTTC; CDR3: CAWNPGQLNEQFF
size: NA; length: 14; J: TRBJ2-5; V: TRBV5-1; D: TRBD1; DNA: TGCGCCAGCAGCGAAGGACAGGTGAGAGGGACCCAGTACTTC; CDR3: CASSEGQVRGTQYF
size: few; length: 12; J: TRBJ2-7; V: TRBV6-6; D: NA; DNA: TGTGCCAGCAGTTACTCGGGGAGCGAGCAGTACTTC; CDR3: CASSYSGSEQYF
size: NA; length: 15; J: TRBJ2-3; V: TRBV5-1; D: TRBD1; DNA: TGCGCCAGCAGCTTGGGACAGGGTGGGGCAGATACGCAGTATTTT; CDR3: CASSLGQGGADTQYF
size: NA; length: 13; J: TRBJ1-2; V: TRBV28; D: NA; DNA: TGTGCCAGCAGTTTGGGCGGGAACTATGGCTACACCTTC; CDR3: CASSLGGNYGYTF
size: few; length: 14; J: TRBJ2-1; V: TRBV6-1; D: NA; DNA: TGTGCCAGCAGTGCGGTTAATACCTACAATGAGCAGTTCTTC; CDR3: CASSAVNTYNEQFF
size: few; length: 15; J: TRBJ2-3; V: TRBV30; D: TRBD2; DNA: TGTGCCTGGAAGTCGGGGGGGACTAGCACAGATACGCAGTATTTT; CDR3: CAWKSGGTSTDTQYF
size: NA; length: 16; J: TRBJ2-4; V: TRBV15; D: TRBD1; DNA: TGTGCCACCAGCACTCGGACAGGGGGCTCCAAAAACATTCAGTACTTC; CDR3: CATSTRTGGSKNIQYF
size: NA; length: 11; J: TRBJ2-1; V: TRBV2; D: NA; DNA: TGTGCCAGCAGCACGAAGAATGAGCAGTTCTTC; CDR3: CASSTKNEQFF
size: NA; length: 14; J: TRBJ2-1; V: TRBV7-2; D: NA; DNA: TGTGCCAGCAGAACTCCGGGACGAAACAATGAGCAGTTCTTC; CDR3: CASRTPGRNNEQFF
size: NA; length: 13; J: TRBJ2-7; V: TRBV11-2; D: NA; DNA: TGTGCCAGCAGCTTTGGGACACCCTACGAGCAGTACTTC; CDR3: CASSFGTPYEQYF
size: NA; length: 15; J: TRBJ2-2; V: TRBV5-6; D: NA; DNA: TGTGCCAGCAGCTTGGTGTGGAAGGACACCGGGGAGCTGTTTTTT; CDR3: CASSLVWKDTGELFF
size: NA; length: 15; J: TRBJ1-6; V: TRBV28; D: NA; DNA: TGTGCCAGCAGTACAGGGACTTGGGGTAATTCACCCCTCCACTTT; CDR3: CASSTGTWGNSPLHF
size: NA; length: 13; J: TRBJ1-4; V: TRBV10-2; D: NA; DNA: TGCGCCAGCAGTGAGGCAGGGAGTGAAAAACTGTTTTTT; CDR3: CASSEAGSEKLFF
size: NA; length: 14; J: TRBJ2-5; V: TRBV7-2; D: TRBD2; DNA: TGTGCCAGCAGCTTCAGCGGGGGTGGAGAGACCCAGTACTTC; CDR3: CASSFSGGGETQYF
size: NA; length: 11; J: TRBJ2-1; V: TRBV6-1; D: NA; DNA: TGTGCCAGCCGGAGAGACAATGAGCAGTTCTTC; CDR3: CASRRDNEQFF
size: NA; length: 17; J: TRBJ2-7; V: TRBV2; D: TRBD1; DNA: TGTGCCAGCAGTGAATATGCCCCCGGACAGGACACCTACGAGCAGTACTTC; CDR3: CASSEYAPGQDTYEQYF
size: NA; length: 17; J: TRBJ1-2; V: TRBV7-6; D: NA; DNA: TGTGCCAGCAGCTTAAGGAGGTTAAAGGGGGATAACTATGGCTACACCTTC; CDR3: CASSLRRLKGDNYGYTF
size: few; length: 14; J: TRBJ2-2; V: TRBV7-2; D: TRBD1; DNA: TGTGCCAGCAGCTTCCGACAGGGGGGCGGGGAGCTGTTTTTT; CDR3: CASSFRQGGGELFF
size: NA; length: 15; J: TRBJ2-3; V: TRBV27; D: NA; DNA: TGTGCCAGCAGTTTAAGGCTAGTGGACCCATATACGCAGTATTTT; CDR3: CASSLRLVDPYTQYF
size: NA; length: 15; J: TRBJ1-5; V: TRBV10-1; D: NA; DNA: TGCGCCAGCACCCCCCTGCCGGGGCGAAATCAGCCCCAGCATTTT; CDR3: CASTPLPGRNQPQHF
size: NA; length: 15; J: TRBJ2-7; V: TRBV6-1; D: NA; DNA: TGTGCCAGCATTTTTAGCCAGGGGCCCACCTACGAGCAGTACTTC; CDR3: CASIFSQGPTYEQYF
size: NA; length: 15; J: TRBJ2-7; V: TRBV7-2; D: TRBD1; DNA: TGTGCCAGCAGCTCAAGGACAGGGCCCTCCTACGAGCAGTACTTC; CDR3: CASSSRTGPSYEQYF
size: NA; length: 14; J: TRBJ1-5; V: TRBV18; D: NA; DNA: TGTGCCAGCTCACCAATCCGGGAGAATCAGCCCCAGCATTTT; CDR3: CASSPIRENQPQHF
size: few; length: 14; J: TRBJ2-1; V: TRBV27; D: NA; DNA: TGTGCCAGCAAACGCTGGGGCGGAGACAATGAGCAGTTCTTC; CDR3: CASKRWGGDNEQFF
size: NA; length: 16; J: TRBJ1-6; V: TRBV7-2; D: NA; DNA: TGTGCCAGCAGCTTAGGGGGGGCCAGGGGCGGGTCACCCCTCCACTTT; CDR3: CASSLGGARGGSPLHF
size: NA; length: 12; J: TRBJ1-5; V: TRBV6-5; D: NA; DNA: TGTGCCAGCAACAGGCCCAATCAGCCCCAGCATTTT; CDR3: CASNRPNQPQHF
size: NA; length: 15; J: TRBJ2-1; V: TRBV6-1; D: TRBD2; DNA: TGTGCCAGCATCGAAACTAGCGGGGCAAACAATGAGCAGTTCTTC; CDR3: CASIETSGANNEQFF
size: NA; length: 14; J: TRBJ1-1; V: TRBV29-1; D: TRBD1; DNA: TGCAGCGTTTGGACAGGGCTAGGGGCCACTGAAGCTTTCTTT; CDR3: CSVWTGLGATEAFF